The clone carrying this T cell receptor beta chain was detected only a few times. An immunoSEQ assay, version v3.0, was performed at survey level. Produced via immunoSEQ multiplex PCR; TCRdb's table is partial and in-frame only. The sample contains 30,000 to 40,000 clones, 75% to 90% of which appear only once. This sample is part of a study of long-term antiretroviral therapy in people with HIV. V lost 0 bases to trimming and J lost 5 bases; unmatched junction nucleotides: 8. Germline V gene sequence: CDR1 MGHRA, CDR2 YSYEKL. There are 16 residues in the CDR3. This chain connects TRBV4-1 to TRBJ2-7, with 9 bases aligning to TRBD2. The sequence came from a man between 18 and 35 years old with HIV. Sequencing used unsorted PBMCs, obtained 2.2 years after starting antiretroviral therapy. The CDR3 reads CASSQEGLAGRDEQYF. DNA for the CDR3: TGCGCCAGCAGCCAAGAAGGGCTAGCGGGACGCGACGAGCAGTACTTC.